This is a list of T cell receptor beta chains from one sample in a study of blood T cell repertoires in COVID-19. Produced via immunoSEQ multiplex PCR; TCRdb's table is partial and in-frame only. The sample lists around 150,000 clones; roughly 82% were seen once. The sample comprised peripheral blood. The receptors here all came from a woman aged 45-59 years in a cohort sampled during active or convalescent COVID-19. Both conserved end residues are part of each CDR3. Each record gives: V gene, J gene, D gene, clone size, CDR3 protein, CDR3 DNA. D genes are given only for firm matches. Only part of the rows carry a size: once, few, many, or a class if the clone is expanded.

TRBV4-1	TRBJ1-2	TRBD1	NA	CASSREPGQGAHLGGYTF	TGCGCCAGCAGTCGCGAACCTGGACAGGGGGCGCACTTGGGGGGCTACACCTTC
TRBV6-5	TRBJ2-1	TRBD2	few	CASSKSGGAWNEQFF	TGTGCCAGCAGTAAAAGCGGGGGGGCTTGGAATGAGCAGTTCTTC
TRBV5-1	TRBJ1-2	NA	NA	CASSLGAGMYGYTF	TGCGCCAGCAGCTTGGGGGCAGGAATGTATGGCTACACCTTC
TRBV5-1	TRBJ2-7	NA	NA	CASSLEESYEQYF	TGCGCCAGCAGCTTGGAAGAGAGCTACGAGCAGTACTTC
TRBV6-5	TRBJ1-1	NA	NA	CASSSGHPTEAFF	TGTGCCAGCAGTTCTGGACACCCCACTGAAGCTTTCTTT
TRBV6-5	TRBJ1-1	NA	NA	CASSRQGPTEAFF	TGTGCCAGCAGCCGCCAGGGGCCGACTGAAGCTTTCTTT
TRBV25-1	TRBJ2-5	NA	NA	CASSYGVRETQYF	TGTGCCAGCAGTTACGGGGTTCGTGAGACCCAGTACTTC
TRBV6-1	TRBJ2-2	TRBD2	NA	CASSGRLAGLTGELFF	TGTGCCAGCAGTGGACGCTTAGCGGGACTCACCGGGGAGCTGTTTTTT
TRBV30	TRBJ2-7	NA	NA	CAWTPGTAYEQYF	TGTGCCTGGACTCCCGGGACTGCCTACGAGCAGTACTTC
TRBV7-6	TRBJ2-1	TRBD2	few	CASSPSGAPLNNEQFF	TGTGCCAGCAGCCCCAGCGGGGCCCCCCTAAACAATGAGCAGTTCTTC
TRBV3-1/TRBV3-2	TRBJ1-2	NA	NA	CASKQGGVFLGGYTF	TGTGCCAGCAAACAGGGAGGGGTCTTTCTGGGTGGCTACACCTTC
TRBV6-5	TRBJ2-7	TRBD2	NA	CASSYGTIRYEQYF	TGTGCCAGCAGTTATGGGACTATCCGCTACGAGCAGTACTTC
TRBV7-3	TRBJ2-5	TRBD2	NA	CASSLASGGVETQYF	TGTGCCAGCAGCTTGGCTAGCGGGGGGGTAGAGACCCAGTACTTC
TRBV7-8	TRBJ1-2	NA	many	CASSSYRVRSYGYTF	TGTGCCAGCAGCTCCTACAGGGTCCGGTCGTATGGCTACACCTTC
TRBV18	TRBJ2-5	NA	NA	CASSPGGQEETQYF	TGTGCCAGCTCACCTGGGGGACAAGAGGAGACCCAGTACTTC
TRBV29-1	TRBJ1-3	NA	NA	CSVEGIGVTGNTIYF	TGCAGCGTTGAAGGCATCGGGGTTACTGGAAACACCATATATTTT
TRBV18	TRBJ2-6	TRBD1	NA	CASSPGQGNSGANVLTF	TGTGCCAGCTCTCCGGGACAGGGGAATTCTGGGGCCAACGTCCTGACTTTC
TRBV3-1/TRBV3-2	TRBJ1-2	NA	NA	CASSQDSRGYTF	TGTGCCAGCAGCCAAGATAGTCGGGGCTACACCTTC
TRBV6-6	TRBJ1-4	TRBD1	NA	CASSYGGTGLNEKLFF	TGTGCCAGCAGTTACGGCGGGACAGGGCTAAATGAAAAACTGTTTTTT
TRBV5-1	TRBJ2-2	TRBD1	NA	CASSFSLGTGGSGELFF	TGCGCCAGCAGCTTCAGCCTCGGGACAGGGGGTAGCGGGGAGCTGTTTTTT
TRBV18	TRBJ2-7	NA	once	CASSPPSGSSYEQYF	TGTGCCAGCTCACCACCGTCCGGGAGCTCCTACGAGCAGTACTTC
TRBV6-5	TRBJ2-1	NA	few	CASRTLEAYNEQFF	TGTGCCAGCAGGACCCTAGAAGCCTACAATGAGCAGTTCTTC
TRBV24-1	TRBJ2-2	TRBD2	NA	CATSDYPISGGVTGELFF	TGTGCCACCAGTGATTACCCTATCAGCGGGGGGGTTACCGGGGAGCTGTTTTTT
TRBV10-3	TRBJ2-2	NA	NA	CAISEQGTDGELFF	TGTGCCATCAGTGAGCAGGGAACGGACGGGGAGCTGTTTTTT
TRBV2	TRBJ1-6	NA	NA	CASRQAPRVYNSPLHF	TGTGCCAGCAGGCAGGCCCCCAGGGTCTATAATTCACCCCTCCACTTT
TRBV7-3	TRBJ2-5	TRBD1	NA	CASSLNQGAETQYF	TGTGCCAGCAGCTTAAATCAGGGGGCGGAGACCCAGTACTTC
TRBV29-1	TRBJ1-2	NA	NA	CSVEEEGLDGYTF	TGCAGCGTTGAAGAGGAGGGACTAGATGGCTACACCTTC
TRBV5-5	TRBJ1-2	NA	NA	CASSLSQFYGYTF	TGTGCCAGCAGCTTATCACAATTCTATGGCTACACCTTC
TRBV3-1/TRBV3-2	TRBJ2-2	NA	NA	CASSQEGLSGELFF	TGTGCCAGCAGCCAAGAGGGGCTATCCGGGGAGCTGTTTTTT
TRBV5-1	TRBJ2-2	TRBD2	NA	CASSLALERGYDTGELFF	TGCGCCAGCAGCTTGGCCCTTGAGCGGGGGTATGACACCGGGGAGCTGTTTTTT
TRBV2	TRBJ1-4	NA	NA	CASTKGREEKLFF	TGTGCCAGCACAAAGGGGAGGGAAGAAAAACTGTTTTTT
TRBV7-9	TRBJ2-7	NA	NA	CASSLGGGANEQYF	TGTGCCAGCAGCTTAGGGGGCGGGGCCAACGAGCAGTACTTC
TRBV19	TRBJ1-4	TRBD1	once	CATGIQGANEKLFF	TGTGCCACTGGAATTCAGGGGGCTAATGAAAAACTGTTTTTT
TRBV11-2	TRBJ1-1	TRBD1	NA	CASSLVFRDRAYF	TGTGCCAGCAGCTTAGTTTTCCGGGACAGGGCCTACTTT
TRBV19	TRBJ1-6	NA	NA	CASSSPQALNSPLHF	TGTGCCAGTAGTTCCCCCCAGGCTCTTAATTCACCCCTCCACTTT
TRBV2	TRBJ1-4	TRBD1	few	CASRQGAANEKLFF	TGTGCCAGCAGGCAGGGGGCGGCTAATGAAAAACTGTTTTTT
TRBV27	TRBJ2-3	TRBD1	NA	CASSQSRGFTDTQYF	TGTGCCAGCTCCCAGAGCAGGGGGTTCACAGATACGCAGTATTTT
TRBV5-8	TRBJ1-5	TRBD1	NA	CASSLGQAIGPQHF	TGTGCCAGCAGCCTCGGACAGGCCATAGGTCCCCAGCATTTT
TRBV29-1	TRBJ1-4	TRBD1	NA	CSVGQGRLEKLFF	TGCAGCGTAGGACAGGGGAGGCTCGAAAAACTGTTTTTT
TRBV7-9	TRBJ1-4	TRBD1	NA	CASSETGGNEKLFF	TGTGCCAGCAGCGAGACAGGGGGGAACGAAAAACTGTTTTTT
TRBV12-3/TRBV12-4	TRBJ2-1	TRBD2	NA	CASRTSGGDEQFF	TGTGCCAGCAGAACTAGCGGGGGGGATGAGCAGTTCTTC
TRBV30	TRBJ2-1	NA	once	CAWSVQQGEQFF	TGTGCCTGGAGTGTACAGCAGGGTGAGCAGTTCTTC
TRBV11-3	TRBJ1-1	NA	NA	CASSSRGGSEAFF	TGTGCCAGCAGCTCTAGGGGAGGATCTGAAGCTTTCTTT
TRBV19	TRBJ1-6	TRBD1	NA	CASSIDAPLPGQGVPSYNSPLHF	TGTGCCAGTAGTATAGATGCCCCACTCCCGGGACAGGGGGTTCCCTCCTATAATTCACCCCTCCACTTT
TRBV19	TRBJ1-2	TRBD1	NA	CASSPPGAGGGYTF	TGTGCCAGTAGTCCCCCCGGTGCAGGGGGTGGCTACACCTTC
TRBV7-9	TRBJ2-6	NA	NA	CASSLVGGLLANVLTF	TGTGCCAGCAGCTTAGTCGGGGGGCTTCTCGCCAACGTCCTGACTTTC
TRBV6-6	TRBJ1-1	TRBD1	NA	CASSPPGQGANEAFF	TGTGCCAGCAGTCCACCGGGACAGGGGGCTAATGAAGCTTTCTTT
TRBV6-2/TRBV6-3	TRBJ1-5	NA	NA	CASSYKPEPQHF	TGTGCCAGCAGTTACAAACCGGAGCCCCAGCATTTT
TRBV12-5	TRBJ2-1	TRBD2	NA	CASGRDGRNEQFF	TGTGCTAGTGGTCGGGACGGGAGGAATGAGCAGTTCTTC